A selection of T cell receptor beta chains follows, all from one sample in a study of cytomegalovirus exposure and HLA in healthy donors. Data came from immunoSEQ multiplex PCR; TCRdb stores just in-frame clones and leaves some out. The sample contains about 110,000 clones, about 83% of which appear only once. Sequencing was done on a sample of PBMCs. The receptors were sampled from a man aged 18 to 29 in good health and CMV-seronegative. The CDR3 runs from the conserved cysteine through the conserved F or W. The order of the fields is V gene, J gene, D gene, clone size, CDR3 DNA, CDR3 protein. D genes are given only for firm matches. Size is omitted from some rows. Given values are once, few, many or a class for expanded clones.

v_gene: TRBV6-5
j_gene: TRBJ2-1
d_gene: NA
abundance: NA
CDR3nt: TGTGCCAGCAGTTACTCCCTAGTCCTGGTGAATGAGCAGTTCTTC
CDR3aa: CASSYSLVLVNEQFF

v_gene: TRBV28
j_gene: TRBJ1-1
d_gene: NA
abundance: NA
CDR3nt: TGTGCCAGCAGTTGGCCCGGACAGTTAACTGAAGCTTTCTTT
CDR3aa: CASSWPGQLTEAFF

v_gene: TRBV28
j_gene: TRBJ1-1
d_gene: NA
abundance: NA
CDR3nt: TGTGCCAGCAGCTCAGAGAACACTGAAGCTTTCTTT
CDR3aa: CASSSENTEAFF

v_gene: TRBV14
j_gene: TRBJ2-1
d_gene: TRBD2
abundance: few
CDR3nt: TGTGCCAGCAGCCAAGCAGCGGGAGGGCCGGGTGAGCAGTTCTTC
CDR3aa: CASSQAAGGPGEQFF

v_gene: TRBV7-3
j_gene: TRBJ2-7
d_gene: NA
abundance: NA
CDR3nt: TGTGCCAGCAGCTTAAATTGGGGGGAGACGAGCGAGCAGTACTTC
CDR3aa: CASSLNWGETSEQYF

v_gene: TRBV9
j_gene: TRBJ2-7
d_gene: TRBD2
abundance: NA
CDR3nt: TGTGCCAGCAGCGGGGGACTAGCGGGATACGAGCAGTACTTC
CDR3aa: CASSGGLAGYEQYF

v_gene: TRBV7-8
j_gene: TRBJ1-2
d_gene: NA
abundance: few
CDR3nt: TGTGCCAGCAGCTCTTTCTCCCACCCGAGCTATGGCTACACCTTC
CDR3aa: CASSSFSHPSYGYTF

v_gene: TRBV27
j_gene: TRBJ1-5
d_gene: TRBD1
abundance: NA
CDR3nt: TGTGCCAGCAGTCTTAAACAGGGGGCATGGCAGCCCCAGCATTTT
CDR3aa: CASSLKQGAWQPQHF

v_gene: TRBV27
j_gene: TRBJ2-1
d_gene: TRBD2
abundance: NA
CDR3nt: TGTGCCAGCAGTAGACGGACGGGACTAGCGGACAATGAGCAGTTCTTC
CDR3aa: CASSRRTGLADNEQFF

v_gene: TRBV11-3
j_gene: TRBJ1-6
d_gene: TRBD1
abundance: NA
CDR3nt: TGTGCCAGCAGCTTAGATGGTTGGACAGGGGCCTCACCCCTCCACTTT
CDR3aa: CASSLDGWTGASPLHF

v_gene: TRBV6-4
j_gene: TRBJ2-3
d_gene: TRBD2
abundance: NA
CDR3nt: TGTGCCAGCAGTGAAAGGGCGGGAGCGCCAGATACGCAGTATTTT
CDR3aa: CASSERAGAPDTQYF

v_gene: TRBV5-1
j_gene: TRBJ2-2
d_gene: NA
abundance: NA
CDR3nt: TGCGCCAGCAGCTTGTCTGCGGAGCGGGAGCTGTTTTTT
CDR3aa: CASSLSAERELFF

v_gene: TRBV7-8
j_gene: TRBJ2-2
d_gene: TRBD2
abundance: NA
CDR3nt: TGTGCCAGCAGCCGCCCCCCGAGGACTAGCGGGAGAACCGGGGAGCTGTTTTTT
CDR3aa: CASSRPPRTSGRTGELFF

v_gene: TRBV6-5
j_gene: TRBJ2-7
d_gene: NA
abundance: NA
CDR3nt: TGTGCCAGTAAATACCCGGAGGCTGGAGAGCAGTACTTC
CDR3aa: CASKYPEAGEQYF

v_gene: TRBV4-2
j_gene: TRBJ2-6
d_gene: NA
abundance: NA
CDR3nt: TGTGCCAGCAGCCAAGATCACTCTGGGGCCAACGTCCTGACTTTC
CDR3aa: CASSQDHSGANVLTF

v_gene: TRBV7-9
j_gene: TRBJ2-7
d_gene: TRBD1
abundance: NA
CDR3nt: TGTGCCAGCAGCTCCCGACAGGGATACGCCTACGAGCAGTACTTC
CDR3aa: CASSSRQGYAYEQYF

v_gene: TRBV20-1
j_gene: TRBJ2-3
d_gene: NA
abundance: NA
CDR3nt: TGCAGTGCTAGAGGCGAGCTGTATTTT
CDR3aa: CSARGELYF

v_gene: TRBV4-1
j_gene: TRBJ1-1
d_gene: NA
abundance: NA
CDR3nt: TGCGCCAGCAGCTTGAGGGGGGGGATGAACACTGAAGCTTTCTTT
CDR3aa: CASSLRGGMNTEAFF

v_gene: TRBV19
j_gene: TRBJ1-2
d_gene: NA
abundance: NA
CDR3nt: TGTGCCAGTAGTATAGAAGAGGGAAGGGCGGAAGGCTACACCTTC
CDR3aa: CASSIEEGRAEGYTF

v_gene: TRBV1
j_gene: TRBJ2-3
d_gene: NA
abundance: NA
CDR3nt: TGCACCAGCAGTTACGGAGCGGCGGGAAGCACAGATACGCAGTATTTT
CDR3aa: CTSSYGAAGSTDTQYF

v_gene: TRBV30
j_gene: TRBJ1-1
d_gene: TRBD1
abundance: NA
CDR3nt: TGTGCCTGTCCACAGGGGGCAGGAGGAACTGAAGCTTTCTTT
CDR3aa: CACPQGAGGTEAFF

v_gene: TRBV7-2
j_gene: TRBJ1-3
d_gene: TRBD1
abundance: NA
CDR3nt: TGTGCCAGCAGCCGACAAGACAGGGCTGGAAACACCATATATTTT
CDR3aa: CASSRQDRAGNTIYF

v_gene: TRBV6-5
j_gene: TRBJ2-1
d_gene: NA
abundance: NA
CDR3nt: TGTGCCAGCAGTTCGCGGGGACAGCGACGCAACAATGAGCAGTTCTTC
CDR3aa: CASSSRGQRRNNEQFF

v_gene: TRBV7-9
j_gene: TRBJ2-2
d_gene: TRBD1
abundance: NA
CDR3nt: TGTGCCAGCAGCCAGGACAGGGAAAGGGGGGAGCTGTTTTTT
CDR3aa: CASSQDRERGELFF

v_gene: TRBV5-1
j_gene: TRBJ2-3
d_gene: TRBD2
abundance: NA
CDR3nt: TGCGCCAGCAGCTCAAGACTAGCGGGATTGAAAATCGGCACAGATACGCAGTATTTT
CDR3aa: CASSSRLAGLKIGTDTQYF

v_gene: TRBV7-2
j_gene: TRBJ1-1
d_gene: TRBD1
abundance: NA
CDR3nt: TGTGCCAGCAGCACCCAGGGGGCGGCTGAAGCTTTCTTT
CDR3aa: CASSTQGAAEAFF

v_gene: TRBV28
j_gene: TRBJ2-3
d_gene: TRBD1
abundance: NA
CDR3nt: TGTGCCAGCAGTTCATCCCCGGACAGGGTCACAGATACGCAGTATTTT
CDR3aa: CASSSSPDRVTDTQYF

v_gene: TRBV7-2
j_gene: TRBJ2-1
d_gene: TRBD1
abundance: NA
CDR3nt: TGTGCCGCCGGGACAGGGGTCAACAATGAGCAGTTCTTC
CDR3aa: CAAGTGVNNEQFF

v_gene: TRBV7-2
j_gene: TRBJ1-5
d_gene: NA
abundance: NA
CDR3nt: TGTGCCAGCAGCTTGCCGGGGGAGGGTCAGCCCCAGCATTTT
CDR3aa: CASSLPGEGQPQHF

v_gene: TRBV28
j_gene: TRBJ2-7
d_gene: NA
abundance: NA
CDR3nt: TGTGCCAGCAGTTTACAGAGCGGGCTGGATTACGAGCAGTACTTC
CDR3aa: CASSLQSGLDYEQYF

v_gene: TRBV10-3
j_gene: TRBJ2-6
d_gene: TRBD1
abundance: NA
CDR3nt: TGTGCCATCGGACCGGGACAGGGGCTCTCTGGGGCCAACGTCCTGACTTTC
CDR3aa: CAIGPGQGLSGANVLTF

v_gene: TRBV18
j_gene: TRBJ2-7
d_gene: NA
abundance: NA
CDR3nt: TGTGCCAGCTCACGAACCGAGGTTGTTTCCTACGAGCAGTACTTC
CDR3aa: CASSRTEVVSYEQYF

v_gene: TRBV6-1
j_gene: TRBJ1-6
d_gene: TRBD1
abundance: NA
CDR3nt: TGTGCCAGCAGTGAACTTGTACAGGGGGGTTCACCCCTCCACTTT
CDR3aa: CASSELVQGGSPLHF

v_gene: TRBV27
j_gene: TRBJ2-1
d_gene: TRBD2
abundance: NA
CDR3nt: TGTGCCAGCAGGCAAATCCGGGGGGATGAGCAGTTCTTC
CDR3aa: CASRQIRGDEQFF

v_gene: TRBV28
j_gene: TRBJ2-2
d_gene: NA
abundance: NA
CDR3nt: TGTGCCAGCAGTTTATCTCCTCAGGGCGGGGAGCTGTTTTTT
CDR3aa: CASSLSPQGGELFF

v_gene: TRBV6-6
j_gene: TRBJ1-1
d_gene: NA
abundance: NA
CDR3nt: TGTGCCAGCAGTTACGAGGAGGACAGAGAAGCTTTCTTT
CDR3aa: CASSYEEDREAFF

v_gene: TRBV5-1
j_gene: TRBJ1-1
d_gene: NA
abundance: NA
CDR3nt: TGCGCCAGCAGCGCCAATACAGGGAACACTGAAGCTTTCTTT
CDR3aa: CASSANTGNTEAFF

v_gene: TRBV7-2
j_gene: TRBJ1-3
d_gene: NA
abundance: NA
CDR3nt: TGTGCCAGCAGCTTTACCCCTCCACGGAACACCATATATTTT
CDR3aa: CASSFTPPRNTIYF

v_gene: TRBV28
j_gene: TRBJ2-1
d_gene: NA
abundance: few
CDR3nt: TGTGCCAGTAGTTTAGAGGGAACCTCCTACAATGAGCAGTTCTTC
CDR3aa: CASSLEGTSYNEQFF

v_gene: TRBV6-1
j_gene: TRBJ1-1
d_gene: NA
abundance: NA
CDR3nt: TGTGCCAGCCAAGGGGTTGGTTACACTGAAGCTTTCTTT
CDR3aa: CASQGVGYTEAFF

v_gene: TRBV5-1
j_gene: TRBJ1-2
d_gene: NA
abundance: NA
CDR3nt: TGCGCCAGCAGCTCAACAGGCGGGACTAACTATGGCTACACCTTC
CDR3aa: CASSSTGGTNYGYTF

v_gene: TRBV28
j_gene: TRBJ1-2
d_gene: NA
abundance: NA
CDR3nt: TGTGCCAGCAGTCCGGGAGGGGGGAACTATGGCTACACCTTC
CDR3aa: CASSPGGGNYGYTF

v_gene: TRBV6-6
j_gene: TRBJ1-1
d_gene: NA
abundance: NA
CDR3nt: TGTGCCAGCAGTTACAAGGACTTATCTGAAGCTTTCTTT
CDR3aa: CASSYKDLSEAFF

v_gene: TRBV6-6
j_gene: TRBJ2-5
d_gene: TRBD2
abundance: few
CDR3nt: TGTGCCAGCACCGGACTAGCGTTGACCCAGTACTTC
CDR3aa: CASTGLALTQYF